The clone carrying this T cell receptor (beta chain) was seen many times. What it binds is not known. The data originate from a study of T cells in Graves' hyperthyroidism and ophthalmopathy. Across the whole study: Peripheral blood was collected at initial diagnosis, before any treatment. Study-wide results and limits: Ophthalmopathy cases were set apart from stable hyperthyroidism by a 13 V-J model.

Template material for amplifying TCR beta CDR3 regions consisted of RNA transcripts. During a first-round RT-PCR of the TCR CDR3, the HTBI primer set was used. MiXCR, run by TCRdb on the multiplex PCR reads, gives a single entry per CDR3 protein. Of about 270,000 distinct CDR3 sequences listed, less than 30% are singletons. This CDR3 is built from 15 residues. The trim removed 8 bases at V and 5 bases at J, leaving 15 bases unmatched. Germline V gene sequence: CDR1 MNHEY, CDR2 SMNVEV (reference sequence). Hyperthyroidism was newly diagnosed in patients aged 18 to 65 (duration under 2 months). The study left out patients who had uncontrolled infection, other autoimmune disease, pregnancy or lactation.

J is TRBJ2-7 and V is TRBV27; 7 bases are shared with TRBD1. Sample: blood. The sequence was collected from a man aged 35 to 55 with Graves' hyperthyroidism that later progressed to Graves' ophthalmopathy. The CDR3 region has the DNA TGTGCCAGCGGACCGGGACAGTTGGGGGAAGACGAGCAGTACTTC. Amino acids: CASGPGQLGEDEQYF.